This TCR beta chain was profiled in a study of blood T cell repertoires in COVID-19. Study-level information: Acute and convalescent COVID-19 samples came from the United States, Italy and Spain. PBMCs, B-cell-depleted T cells, or T cells were the source of the cDNA or gDNA that made up the material.

In the authors' workflow: Amplified reference gene primers provided the basis for estimating nucleated cell counts. Some clones are missing from TCRdb's copy, which holds only in-frame ones; the method was immunoSEQ multiplex PCR. That table gives V, J and clone size, and the DNA gave D and trimming. The sample holds roughly 700,000 clones; 90% are singletons and the top ten take under 0.3%. The sequence came from a woman aged 18-30 years with acute or convalescent COVID-19. The sequenced material came from peripheral blood.

CDR3 DNA: TGTGCCAGCAGCCGAGACCGCCGGGCTGAAGCTTTCTTT. The encoded protein is CASSRDRRAEAFF. This chain connects TRBV3-1 (or the pseudogene TRBV3-2) to TRBJ1-1, with no clear D. In germline, CDR1 is LGHDT, CDR2 YNNKEL (reference sequence). V gave up 4 bases and J gave up 6 bases, with 12 bases separating them. The CDR3 is 13 amino acids.